The clone carrying this T cell receptor beta chain was seen at least ten times. The target antigen is unknown. The PCR contained 60 Vbeta and 13 Jbeta primers. Clones were sequenced by immunoSEQ multiplex PCR, and TCRdb holds only the in-frame ones, with some missing. The sample gives roughly 120,000 clones, 69% of which show up once; about 5.7% is in the top ten. The record originates from a study of cytomegalovirus exposure and HLA in healthy donors. Study details: The early release's HLA-typed donors yielded approximately 85 million unique TCRs. Points from the study as a whole: Investigators reported 150 to 200 TCR beta chains as tied to cytomegalovirus. As was reported, the classifier diagnosed cytomegalovirus status with high specificity and sensitivity.

The sequence was obtained from a woman in her 70s in good health and CMV-seropositive. Sequenced: PBMCs.

Written as DNA, the CDR3 is TGTGCCAGCAGTGAATATAGGAACACTGAAGCTTTCTTT. It codes for CASSEYRNTEAFF. The chain links TRBV6-1 to TRBJ1-1; D not certain. V lost 2 bases and J lost 1, with 5 bases in between. The CDR3 sequence is 13 residues long. CDR1 and CDR2 from the germline V gene are MNHNS and SASEGT.